This T cell receptor (beta chain) stems from a study of T and B cells in COVID-19 patients (TCRdb year 2020). Study-wide context: Using TRB and IGH repertoire sequencing of peripheral blood, the study characterized adaptive immunity in COVID-19 patients who had active infection or had recovered. The recovered cohort included roughly 19 patients who contributed 20 to 25 samples, and most of those patients had mild to moderate COVID-19 that was managed on an outpatient basis. A median age of roughly 32 years was recorded in the recovered cohort versus 67 years in the active-infection cohort. Of the approximately 20 patients in the active-infection cohort, about a dozen were critically ill and needed mechanical ventilation or ECMO. Comorbidities linked to unfavorable COVID-19 outcome were present in about 90% of the roughly 20 patients in the active-infection cohort. Over 8 million TCR sequences were analysed from a TCR and BCR sequence repository that comprised a few dozen patients and 69 time points. Because samples were available both during active disease and after recovery, two patients were counted in both the recovered and the active cohorts. An age-matched reference group of about 40 healthy donors negative for COVID-19 antibodies was used as the comparison for repertoire analyses. As many as 9 follow-up blood samples were taken per patient, and some of the samples covered different disease stages within the same individual.

What the research found in general, with its limitations: A total of over 2,000 TCR clusters were exclusive to the recovered cohort, and 31 of those clusters were low-pGen clusters. TRB repertoires were found to be highly clonal in active COVID-19, whereas diversity and richness at recovery were found to rise above healthy donor levels. Prospective validation of the reported TCR clusters was stated to be required before clinical use. The cohort was judged too small for assessing how HLA contributes to COVID-19 susceptibility or severity. In patients with COVID-19, the usage of TRBV/TRBJ genes was reported to be strongly skewed. Specific T cell subsets (CD4+/Treg/CD8+) and sorted SARS-CoV-2-responsive or tetramer+ T cells had not yet been sequenced, and the corresponding sequencing experiments were ongoing. Blood samples obtained from mildly ill patients during symptoms, as well as early samples obtained from severe cases, were available only in scarce numbers.

V sheds 2 bases and J sheds 6 bases, leaving 7 bases between their ends. From cysteine to phenylalanine, the CDR3 is 12 amino acids long. Only CDR3 DNA is held: 36 bases, read in frame from base 1. The germline V gene supplies CDR1 MNHNS and CDR2 SASEGT. Sequencing relied on an Illumina MiSeq. TRB rearrangements were amplified by multiplex PCR with BIOMED2 TRB-A/B primer pools. Illumina-compatible adapters and 7-nucleotide sample barcodes were attached to the amplicons in two consecutive PCRs. All library PCRs used Phusion HS II polymerase. Amplicons were gel-purified with the NucleoSpin Gel and PCR Clean-up kit, quantified on Qubit, and pooled at approximately 3.7 nM. The quality of the amplicon pool was checked on an Agilent 2100 Bioanalyzer prior to Illumina next-generation sequencing. The published analysis was carried out like this. Annotation of TRB rearrangements was performed with MiXCR 3.0.8 using the default MiXCR reference library. Non-productive reads and sequences with fewer than 2 reads were excluded, and each unique CDR3 nucleotide sequence counted as one clone. Clonality, diversity, richness and V-J gene usage were calculated in R 3.5.1. GLIPH2 was used to cluster TCRs based on CDR3 similarity, and OLGA was used to calculate the generation probabilities. Only GLIPH2 clusters with at least four unique TCR clonotypes present in at least three individuals were retained. The public reads were reanalyzed by TCRdb: fastp trimming at Q25, MiXCR alignment, in-frame beta chains only. CDR3 protein duplicates are merged, each entry listing the most common genes and DNA. Here the V and J calls rest on TCRdb's processing, not on the authors' analysis. The table for this sample lists around 11,000 distinct CDR3 sequences; more than 30% of them were counted only once. 14% of the sample is held by the ten biggest clonotypes.

To note about this clonotype: Its target antigen remains unknown. No quality values exist for individual bases; no much larger clone is one base distant.

TRB repertoires were amplified using roughly 230-550 ng of genomic DNA isolated from blood. The chain is encoded by TRBV6-1 joined to TRBJ1-2; no D gene call is confident. This clonotype was sampled from a human donor with active COVID-19. The specimen sequenced was blood. The nucleotide sequence reads as follows: TGTGCCAGCAGTGAAAGGCCAAATGGCTACACCTTC. Translated, this gives CASSERPNGYTF.